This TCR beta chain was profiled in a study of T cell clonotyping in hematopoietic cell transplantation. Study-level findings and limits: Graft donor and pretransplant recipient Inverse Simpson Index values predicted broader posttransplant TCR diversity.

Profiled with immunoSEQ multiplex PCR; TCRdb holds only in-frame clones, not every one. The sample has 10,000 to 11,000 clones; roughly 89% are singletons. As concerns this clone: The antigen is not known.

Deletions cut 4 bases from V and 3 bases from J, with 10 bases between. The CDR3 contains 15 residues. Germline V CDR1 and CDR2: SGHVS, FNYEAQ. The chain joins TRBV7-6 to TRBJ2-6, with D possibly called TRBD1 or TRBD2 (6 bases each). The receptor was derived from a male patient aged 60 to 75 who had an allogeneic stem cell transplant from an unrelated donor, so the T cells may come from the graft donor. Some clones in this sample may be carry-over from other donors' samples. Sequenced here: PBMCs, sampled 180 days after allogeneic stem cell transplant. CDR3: CASSSEGGGANVLTF. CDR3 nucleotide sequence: TGTGCCAGCAGCTCCGAGGGGGGTGGGGCCAACGTCCTGACTTTC.